This T cell receptor (beta chain) was observed in a study of cytomegalovirus exposure and HLA in healthy donors. After removal of 5 bases from V and 2 bases from J, the junction contained 2 bases not matched to a gene. This CDR3 is built from 15 residues. From germline, CDR1 is LNHDA and CDR2 SQIVND (reference sequence). Both 60 Vbeta primers and 13 Jbeta primers went into the PCR. In the original workflow: There were around 78 million unique TCR beta chains by a later count, and about 12 million of them were shared. Only in-frame clones appear in the TCRdb table, and some are missing; sequencing was by immunoSEQ multiplex PCR. Clone size and V and J calls were adopted from that table, with D and trimming inferred from the DNA. The table records 120,000 to 150,000 clones, roughly 80% of them present only once. Regarding this clone: The antigen remains unidentified.

Study-level findings and limits: Presence/absence analyses assumed roughly uniform sequencing depth across donors, which may not hold. In a later analysis, TCR beta V- and J-gene trimming was associated with a missense DCLRE1C variant.

Sequenced sample: PBMCs. This sequence originates from a woman in her 30s in good health and CMV-seronegative. The rearrangement uses TRBV19 and TRBJ2-3, with 12 bases lining up with TRBD2. The CDR3 DNA reads as TGTGCCAGTAGTGCTAGCGGGGGGGCCACAGATACGCAGTATTTT. It yields the protein CASSASGGATDTQYF.